A selection of T cell receptor beta chains follows, all from one sample in a study of shared clonotypes between healthy human individuals. The repertoire was sequenced with immunoSEQ multiplex PCR; TCRdb's copy has only in-frame clones and lacks some. Here the sample spans about 680,000 clones, under 95% being singletons. What was sequenced was naive CD8+ T cells sorted from blood. These receptors all stem from a man younger than 40 in good health. The conserved cysteine and the conserved F or W are not part of the CDR3 here. Expanded clones are given a class, and other clones once, few, many or no size at all.

V	size	J	CDR3
TRBV7-6	.	TRBJ2-7	ASSLEGNGYEQY
TRBV18	.	TRBJ2-7	ASSPDRTYEQY
TRBV5-1	.	TRBJ2-1	ASSPLSGPNYNEQF
TRBV5-1	.	TRBJ2-1	ASSLHLVSNEQF
TRBV4-3	.	TRBJ2-7	ASSPWEGSHEQY
TRBV30	once	TRBJ1-2	AWSGTGGDGYT
TRBV28	.	TRBJ1-1	ASSGGQYTEAF
TRBV27	.	TRBJ1-5	ASSRNRGDQPQH
TRBV4-3	.	TRBJ2-7	ASSQGPSPYEQY
TRBV25-1	.	TRBJ2-2	ASSERGSGELF
TRBV29-1	.	TRBJ2-7	SVILQGYEQY
TRBV6-5	.	TRBJ1-3	ASSLGTGKTGNTIY
TRBV5-5	.	TRBJ2-7	ASSVSGLVVEQY
TRBV4-3	.	TRBJ2-2	ASSQDWVVSGELF
TRBV7-9	.	TRBJ2-7	ASSPSESSYEQY
TRBV6-1	few	TRBJ2-7	ASSELAGVGYEQY
TRBV29-1	.	TRBJ2-5	SAETVLSETQY
TRBV28	.	TRBJ1-1	ASSLFQRNTEAF
TRBV6-1	.	TRBJ2-1	ASSEGGALSYNEQF
TRBV7-9	.	TRBJ2-5	ASSSPEGGGIDRETQY
TRBV4-1	.	TRBJ2-7	ASSPRPGEEEEQY
TRBV27	.	TRBJ2-1	ASSLVRLAGNEQF
TRBV7-8	.	TRBJ2-1	ASSPTSGAYNEQF
TRBV7-9	.	TRBJ2-7	ASSRLQGAGQSAYEQY
TRBV19	many	TRBJ2-1	ASSIVIDKKTPYNEQF
TRBV5-1	.	TRBJ2-7	ASSQLEQGLLTSYEQY
TRBV19	.	TRBJ1-5	ASSQIWGADQPQH
TRBV6-5	.	TRBJ2-1	ASSYRASGRDNEQF
TRBV27	.	TRBJ1-4	ASSFLATNEKLF
TRBV19	.	TRBJ2-7	ASSIGWGDYEQY
TRBV2	.	TRBJ2-7	ASSEAWDSSYEQY
TRBV10-1	.	TRBJ2-2	ASSTRTGELF
TRBV28	.	TRBJ2-3	ASSSPGTAGGNWDTQY
TRBV29-1	.	TRBJ2-3	SVEFLSSGSSDTQY
TRBV30	.	TRBJ2-2	AWRSLAGDTGELF
TRBV14	.	TRBJ1-5	ASSQSGRNQPQH
TRBV7-9	.	TRBJ2-6	ASSPEGRKSGANVLT
TRBV7-9	.	TRBJ1-2	ASTLSNPVGGYT
TRBV7-9	.	TRBJ1-2	ASSLASDKGSRGYT
TRBV4-3	.	TRBJ2-7	ASSQVVGVEQY
TRBV27	.	TRBJ2-7	ASSFGWDRTSEQY
TRBV27	.	TRBJ2-7	ASSLQGGPHEQY
TRBV29-1	.	TRBJ2-5	SAAGTSSAQY
TRBV28	.	TRBJ2-7	ASRFQAGYEQY
TRBV7-9	.	TRBJ1-2	ASSLGGPEGYT
TRBV6-5	.	TRBJ2-1	ASSYSVGSYNEQF
TRBV5-6	.	TRBJ2-1	ASSPRRAIRDEQF
TRBV7-6	.	TRBJ2-2	ASSPTGENTGELF
TRBV25-1	.	TRBJ2-3	ASSAPRDTDTQY
TRBV5-1	.	TRBJ2-3	ASSLVTGSFTDTQY
TRBV27	.	TRBJ1-5	ASSFNPPGASNQPQH
TRBV9	.	TRBJ2-1	ASSVDSLAGNEQF
TRBV11-2	.	TRBJ1-5	ASSSTGGGNQPQH
TRBV6-4	many	TRBJ2-1	ASSDGSYNEQF
TRBV11-2	.	TRBJ2-1	ASSLVRRKTSGNNNEQF
TRBV11-2	.	TRBJ2-1	ASSLEGEIPYNEQF
TRBV4-1	.	TRBJ2-2	ASSHDPGLASTGELF